One and the same sample provided the 9 T cell receptor beta chains below, sequenced in a study of T-cell reconstitution after alpha-beta-depleted transplantation in children. Construction of the TCRbeta library involved unique molecular identifiers. TCRdb re-called the PCR reads with MiXCR, one entry per CDR3 protein. The table includes around 370,000 distinct CDR3 sequences, 15% to 20% detected once. Sequences were derived from PBMCs, mostly from graft donor cells, sampled 360 days after TCRalphabeta/CD19-depleted stem cell transplant. The receptors were sampled from a male patient between 2 and 15 years old who had a stem cell transplant for acute lymphoblastic leukemia, so the T cells may come from the graft donor.

The rearrangement uses TRBV28 and TRBJ2-2; D is ambiguous. Germline CDR1 MDHEN, CDR2 SYDVKM. The V gene lost 7 bases and the J gene lost 3 bases, with 21 bases spanning the gap. The CDR3 runs to 17 residues. As DNA, the CDR3 is TGTGCCAGCACCCCCCTTCCGGGCAGCGAACACACCGGGGAGCTGTTTTTT. It translates to CASTPLPGSEHTGELFF.

This sequence joins TRBV7-9 and TRBJ1-5, with a possible D match to TRBD1 (5 bases). The V gene lost 5 bases and the J gene lost 7 bases, with 15 bases spanning the gap. Germline V CDR1 and CDR2: SEHNR, FQNEAQ (reference sequence). The CDR3 sequence is 14 residues long. Written as DNA, the CDR3 is TGTGCCAGCAGCCTAATAGGGGAGGCGCAGCCCCAGCATTTT. Its translation is CASSLIGEAQPQHF.

The chain couples TRBV28 to TRBJ2-4, with 8 bases fitting TRBD2. CDR1 MDHEN and CDR2 SYDVKM come from the germline V gene. V gave up 5 bases and J gave up 0 bases; unmatched junction bases: 24. The CDR3 extends over 22 amino acids. The CDR3 nucleotides read TGTGCCAGCAGTCCTCAGCGGGAGAAATGGATATTGGTCACTTTAGCCAAAAACATTCAGTACTTC. Translation: CASSPQREKWILVTLAKNIQYF.

The chain has TRBV9 and TRBJ2-3, with a weak D call TRBD1 (5 bases). The length of the CDR3 is 16 residues. The germline V and J ends were trimmed by 0 bases and 4 bases, with 15 bases remaining between them. Germline values: CDR1 SGDLS, CDR2 YYNGEE. The CDR3 DNA reads as TGTGCCAGCAGCGTAGACCGGTCAGGGCTGTCAGATACGCAGTATTTT. Encoded protein: CASSVDRSGLSDTQYF.

This clonotype turned up a few times. The genes are TRBV4-1 and TRBJ2-3, with D possibly TRBD2 on 6 matching bases. Germline loops: CDR1 MGHRA, CDR2 YSYEKL. CDR3 length: 19 residues. Deletions cut 0 bases from V and 2 bases from J, with 21 bases between. The CDR3 nucleotides are TGCGCCAGCAGCCAAGATAGGATTGGCTGGGACTTTCTCACAGATACGCAGTATTTT. Its protein product is CASSQDRIGWDFLTDTQYF.

This clonotype was seen only a few times. The chain links TRBV10-1 to TRBJ1-3; D gene ambiguous. The CDR3 is 13 amino acids. The V end lost 5 bases, the J end lost 1 base, and 6 bases lay between the germline ends. The V gene's germline CDR1 is WNHNN and CDR2 SYGVQD (reference sequence). CDR3 region: CASSQTSGNTIYF. The CDR3 DNA is TGCGCCAGCAGTCAAACTTCTGGAAACACCATATATTTT.

This clonotype was seen only a few times. This chain connects TRBV9 to TRBJ2-3; 14 bases match TRBD2. The CDR3 is 17 amino acids. Unmatched junction bases numbered 5, after V lost 3 bases and J lost 2 bases. Looked up from germline, CDR1 is SGDLS and CDR2 is YYNGEE. CDR3 nucleotide sequence: TGTGCCAGCAGCGCGGGACTAGCGGGAGTCTCCACAGATACGCAGTATTTT. It yields the protein CASSAGLAGVSTDTQYF.

The table lists this clonotype with a few counts. This sequence joins TRBV9 and TRBJ1-6; D not certain. Trimming stripped 4 bases from V and 9 bases from J, with 14 bases between. The CDR3 has 14 amino acids. The germline gives CDR1 SGDLS, CDR2 YYNGEE. The CDR3 region is CASSFRQEGSPLHF. The CDR3 nucleotides read TGTGCCAGCAGCTTCCGACAAGAGGGTTCACCCCTCCACTTT.

The chain combines TRBV10-3 with TRBJ1-1; 9 positions match TRBD1. The J segment lost 1 base and the V segment lost 6 bases, leaving 9 bases of the junction unmatched. The germline CDR1 and CDR2 sequences are ENHRY and SYGVKD. The CDR3 covers 16 residues. Here the CDR3 reads CAIRGTGGSSNTEAFF. In DNA, the CDR3 is TGTGCCATCAGAGGTACAGGGGGCTCTTCGAACACTGAAGCTTTCTTT.